Below are 28 T cell receptor beta chains sequenced from a single sample in a study of T cell repertoires in ileal Crohn's disease. Libraries were prepared by immunoSEQ multiplex PCR; TCRdb keeps only in-frame clonotypes and omits some of them. The profile shows under 7,500 clones, around 78% of them singletons. The time point was: proximal margin of the surgical specimen (macroscopically non-inflamed). Material: ileal tissue. These receptor sequences come from an adult with Crohn's disease.

The J gene is TRBJ1-4, the V gene TRBV5-1, with a possible D match to TRBD1 (6 bases). Germline CDR1 SGHRS, CDR2 YFSETQ. The CDR3 loop spans 13 amino acids. V lost 4 bases to trimming and J lost 10 bases, with 14 bases between them. The CDR3 DNA sequence: TGCGCCAGCAGCACTCGACAGGCTGGAAAACTGTTTTTT. It yields the protein CASSTRQAGKLFF.

The V gene is TRBV5-5, the J gene TRBJ2-6; D is unresolved. Trimming took 7 bases from V and 5 from J, leaving 22 bases between them. This CDR3 spans 17 amino acids. Per the germline V gene, CDR1 is SGHKS and CDR2 is YYEKEE (reference sequence). CDR3 protein: CASCRSVAQSRANVLTF. The CDR3 nucleotides are TGTGCCAGCTGTCGTTCTGTCGCACAAAGTCGGGCCAACGTCCTGACTTTC.

The chain is built from TRBV19 and TRBJ2-2; 7 bases line up with TRBD2. This CDR3 region has 14 residues. Per germline, CDR1 LNHDA and CDR2 SQIVND (reference sequence). V was clipped by 7 bases and J by 6 bases; unmatched bases: 8. The CDR3 loop reads CASKGGSVAGELFF. The CDR3 region has the DNA TGTGCCAGTAAAGGCGGGAGTGTAGCCGGGGAGCTGTTTTTT.

The chain links TRBV9 to TRBJ2-4, with D perhaps matching TRBD2 (5 bases). V lost 0 bases and J 11 bases, leaving 15 bases between the germline ends. Germline V gene lookup returns CDR1 SGDLS and CDR2 YYNGEE. The CDR3 is 14 amino acids. CDR3 loop: CASSVEPGLGVQYF. CDR3 bases: TGTGCCAGCAGCGTAGAGCCCGGCCTGGGAGTTCAGTACTTC.

Here the CDR3 reads CASSQQEPNTGELFF. The CDR3 DNA reads as TGTGCCAGCAGCCAACAGGAGCCGAACACCGGGGAGCTGTTTTTT. This chain joins TRBV7-9 and TRBJ2-2, with a tentative D call TRBD1 (5 bases). The CDR3 totals 15 residues. Germline loops: CDR1 SEHNR, CDR2 FQNEAQ (reference sequence). V was pared by 5 bases and J by 0 bases, with 10 bases between. Complete variable domain (other parts from reference TRBV7-9 and TRBJ2-2): DTGVSQNPRHKITKRGQNVTFRCDPISEHNRLYWYRQTLGQGPEFLTYFQNEAQLEKSRLLSDRFSAERPKGSFSTLEIQRTEQGDSAMYLCASSQQEPNTGELFFGEGSRLTVL.

This CDR3 is CASRLRGQGDEQYF. Written as DNA, the CDR3 is TGCGCCAGCAGGCTGCGGGGGCAGGGTGACGAGCAGTACTTC. V gene TRBV5-1 combines with J gene TRBJ2-7, with a possible D match to TRBD2 (7 bases). The CDR3 extends over 14 amino acids. V was pared by 5 bases and J by 5 bases, with 17 bases between. Germline V gene lookup returns CDR1 SGHRS and CDR2 YFSETQ.

This clone occurred a few times. The V gene is TRBV11-3, the J gene TRBJ1-1, with 8 bases identical to TRBD1. The CDR3 is 15 residues long. The V gene end was trimmed by 3 bases and the J gene end by 5 bases; junction bases not matched to a gene: 8. Germline V gene sequence: CDR1 SGHNT, CDR2 YENEEA. Here the CDR3 reads CASSLGGQAGTEAFF. The CDR3 coding sequence is TGTGCCAGCAGCTTGGGGGGACAGGCCGGGACTGAAGCTTTCTTT.

This chain links TRBV11-2 with TRBJ2-7; TRBD1 matches at 8 bases. CDR1 is SGHAT, CDR2 FQNNGV, per germline. V shed 6 bases, J shed 2 bases, and the junction held 9 bases outside the gene matches. The CDR3 extends over 15 amino acids. CDR3 coding DNA: TGTGCCAGCAGGGATCTGGGACAGGCGGCCTACGAGCAGTACTTC. As protein: CASRDLGQAAYEQYF.

V and J are TRBV19 and TRBJ1-1; the match to TRBD1 covers 9 bases. This CDR3 comprises 15 residues. CDR1 LNHDA and CDR2 SQIVND come from the germline V gene (reference sequence). V lost 1 base, J lost 5 bases, and 5 bases stayed unmatched. The CDR3 reads CASSIVGQGMTEAFF. The CDR3 DNA reads as TGTGCCAGTAGTATAGTTGGACAGGGGATGACTGAAGCTTTCTTT.

A single count supports this clone. The rearrangement uses TRBV4-2 and TRBJ2-6; D is tentatively TRBD1 or TRBD2 (5 bases each). The germline V gene encodes CDR1 LGHNA and CDR2 YNFKEQ. V lost 4 bases and J lost 3, with 13 bases in between. This CDR3 contains 16 residues. As DNA, the CDR3 is TGTGCCAGCAGCCCGGGGCGGGTTGGTGGGGCCAACGTCCTGACTTTC. Translated, it gives CASSPGRVGGANVLTF.

The V gene is TRBV30, the J gene TRBJ2-7, with 10 bases that match TRBD1. Germline V gene data show CDR1 as GTSNPN and CDR2 as SVGIG (reference sequence). CDR3 length equals 15 residues. J gave up 2 bases and V 5 bases, and 9 bases lay outside the gene matches. The CDR3 region has the DNA TGTGCCTGGCGAACGTTGGGGACAGGGGCCTACGAGCAGTACTTC. Protein: CAWRTLGTGAYEQYF. The full variable domain, its missing parts supplied by reference TRBV30 and TRBJ2-7, is SQTIHQWPATLVQPVGSPLSLECTVEGTSNPNLYWYRQAAGRGLQLLFYSVGIGQISSEVPQNLSASRPQDRQFILSSKKLLLSDSGFYLCAWRTLGTGAYEQYFGPGTRLTVT.

The chain is built from TRBV7-2 and TRBJ2-3; TRBD2 matches 12 bases. The CDR3 has 15 amino acids. Per the germline V gene, CDR1 is SGHTA and CDR2 is FQGNSA. Losses at the gene ends were 6 bases for V and 3 bases for J; bases not matched to a gene: 4. CDR3 amino acids: CASRLLAGGTDTQYF. The DNA for the CDR3 is TGTGCCAGCAGGTTACTAGCGGGGGGAACAGATACGCAGTATTTT.

This chain links TRBV30 with TRBJ1-6; 7 positions match TRBD1. This CDR3 region has 14 residues. With 0 bases clipped from V and 9 bases from J, the junction kept 5 bases outside the gene matches. Germline assignment: CDR1 GTSNPN and CDR2 SVGIG (reference sequence). The CDR3 nucleotides read TGTGCCTGGAGTGTAACGCAGGGGGGTTCACCCCTCCACTTT. This translates into CAWSVTQGGSPLHF. Looking up the rest from reference TRBV30 and TRBJ1-6 gives the full variable domain: SQTIHQWPATLVQPVGSPLSLECTVEGTSNPNLYWYRQAAGRGLQLLFYSVGIGQISSEVPQNLSASRPQDRQFILSSKKLLLSDSGFYLCAWSVTQGGSPLHFGNGTRLTVT.

This chain connects TRBV5-4 to TRBJ2-2; tentatively, D is TRBD1 or TRBD2 (5 bases each). The germline CDR1 and CDR2 sequences are SGHNT and YYREEE (reference sequence). With 4 bases removed from V and 5 bases from J, the gap between germline ends came to 15 bases. CDR3 size: 15 residues. The CDR3 here is CASSPMRGGTGELFF. In DNA, the CDR3 is TGTGCCAGCAGCCCAATGAGGGGCGGGACCGGGGAGCTGTTTTTT.

This chain links TRBV4-2 with TRBJ2-2, with a possible D match to TRBD2 (5 bases). In germline, CDR1 is LGHNA, CDR2 YNFKEQ. Trimming pared 0 bases from V and 6 bases from J, leaving 8 bases between. The CDR3 length is 14 residues. CDR3 protein: CASSQDMRAGELFF. The CDR3 DNA sequence: TGTGCCAGCAGCCAAGATATGAGGGCCGGGGAGCTGTTTTTT.

The CDR3 DNA sequence: TGTGCCAGCAGTGTTACAGTTACAGCCTACGAGCAGTACTTC. Translation gives CASSVTVTAYEQYF. The chain joins TRBV9 to TRBJ2-7, with D unresolved. The CDR3 consists of 14 residues. The germline V gene has CDR1 SGDLS and CDR2 YYNGEE. Trimming left V 5 bases short and J 2 bases short, with 14 bases between.

This chain links TRBV19 with TRBJ1-5; the match to TRBD1 covers 12 bases. CDR3 length equals 15 residues. CDR1 and CDR2 (germline): LNHDA, SQIVND (reference sequence). The junction had 4 bases not matched to a gene; V was cut back by 9 bases and J by 1 base. CDR3 residues: CASLGTGGSNQPQHF. The CDR3 DNA is TGTGCCAGCCTGGGGACAGGGGGCAGCAATCAGCCCCAGCATTTT.

The V gene is TRBV19, the J gene TRBJ2-1; 9 bases fit TRBD2. V dropped 7 bases and J dropped 3; count of bases not matched to a gene: 13. Germline CDR1 LNHDA, CDR2 SQIVND (reference sequence). The CDR3 extends over 17 amino acids. CDR3 region: CASTDSAGGLSYNEQFF. CDR3 coding DNA: TGTGCCAGTACCGATTCAGCGGGGGGTTTGAGCTACAATGAGCAGTTCTTC.

The genes are TRBV19 and TRBJ1-1; D gene uncertain. The V gene's germline CDR1 is LNHDA and CDR2 SQIVND (reference sequence). CDR3 size: 15 residues. V lost 2 bases and J lost 0, with 10 bases in between. The CDR3 DNA reads as TGTGCCAGTAGTATAACTCGACAACTGAACACTGAAGCTTTCTTT. This translates into CASSITRQLNTEAFF.

V and J are TRBV5-6 and TRBJ1-2, with a possible D match to TRBD1 (6 bases). In germline, CDR1 is SGHDT, CDR2 YYEEEE. The CDR3 covers 13 residues. The V gene lost 5 bases and the J gene lost 7 bases, with 15 bases spanning the gap. The CDR3 DNA follows: TGTGCCAGCAGACTCGACAGGTTGAGTGGCTACACCTTC. It codes for CASRLDRLSGYTF.

The CDR3 DNA is TGCGCCAGCAGCTTGGGGGCGGACGAAAATGAAAAACTGTTTTTT. Encoded protein: CASSLGADENEKLFF. This chain joins TRBV5-1 and TRBJ1-4, with unresolved D. The CDR3 length is 15 residues. Germline V gives CDR1 SGHRS, CDR2 YFSETQ. Deletions cut 0 bases from V and 5 bases from J, with 11 bases between.

This chain connects TRBV5-1 to TRBJ2-3, with TRBD1 matching 12 bases. Germline CDR1 reads SGHRS; CDR2 reads YFSETQ. CDR3 size: 15 residues. Trimming at V came to 0 bases and at J to 6 bases, leaving 2 bases not matched to a gene. CDR3 nucleotides: TGCGCCAGCAGCTTGGGGGACAGGGGGCTGGATACGCAGTATTTT. It specifies CASSLGDRGLDTQYF. Full variable domain (rest looked up from reference TRBV5-1 and TRBJ2-3): KAGVTQTPRYLIKTRGQQVTLSCSPISGHRSVSWYQQTPGQGLQFLFEYFSETQRNKGNFPGRFSGRQFSNSRSEMNVSTLELGDSALYLCASSLGDRGLDTQYFGPGTRLTVL.

V usage is TRBV5-1 and J usage is TRBJ2-7; TRBD1 might be the D (6 bases). Germline V CDR1 and CDR2: SGHRS, YFSETQ. V lost 2 bases and J lost 0, with 9 bases in between. The CDR3 is made up of 14 amino acids. As DNA, the CDR3 is TGCGCCAGCAGCTTCGGGGACATCTCCTACGAGCAGTACTTC. It is translated as CASSFGDISYEQYF.

The V call is TRBV5-1, the J call TRBJ2-7; D uncertain. Germline lookup yields CDR1 SGHRS and CDR2 YFSETQ. The CDR3 is made up of 14 amino acids. V was pared by 4 bases and J by 2 bases, with 13 bases between. CDR3 DNA: TGCGCCAGCAGCCGCTCGGAAGGGACCTACGAGCAGTACTTC. It yields the protein CASSRSEGTYEQYF. Drawing the rest from reference TRBV5-1 and TRBJ2-7, the complete variable domain is KAGVTQTPRYLIKTRGQQVTLSCSPISGHRSVSWYQQTPGQGLQFLFEYFSETQRNKGNFPGRFSGRQFSNSRSEMNVSTLELGDSALYLCASSRSEGTYEQYFGPGTRLTVT.

A single count supports this clone. The chain combines TRBV6-6 with TRBJ2-3; D uncertain. V dropped 0 bases and J dropped 4 bases, with 2 bases sitting between them. This CDR3 contains 12 residues. In germline, CDR1 is MNHNY, CDR2 SVGAGI (reference sequence). In DNA, the CDR3 is TGTGCCAGCAGTTACTCCCCAGATACGCAGTATTTT. Its protein product is CASSYSPDTQYF.

The chain has TRBV28 and TRBJ2-3; maybe TRBD2 (6 bases). This CDR3 comprises 15 residues. Looked up from germline, CDR1 is MDHEN and CDR2 is SYDVKM. V was cut by 6 bases and J by 2 bases, with 15 bases left in between. The CDR3 DNA reads as TGTGCCAGCAGCGCGGCTAGCGACCACACAGATACGCAGTATTTT. Protein product: CASSAASDHTDTQYF.

The rearrangement links TRBV5-1 to TRBJ1-6, with TRBD1 matching 7 bases. Germline trimming cut 0 bases from V and 5 bases from J; bases unmatched to any gene: 5. The CDR3 is 16 residues long. Germline V gives CDR1 SGHRS, CDR2 YFSETQ. The CDR3 region is CASSLDAGGNNSPLHF. The CDR3 bases are TGCGCCAGCAGCTTGGATGCAGGGGGAAATAATTCACCCCTCCACTTT. Drawing the rest from reference TRBV5-1 and TRBJ1-6, the complete variable domain is KAGVTQTPRYLIKTRGQQVTLSCSPISGHRSVSWYQQTPGQGLQFLFEYFSETQRNKGNFPGRFSGRQFSNSRSEMNVSTLELGDSALYLCASSLDAGGNNSPLHFGNGTRLTVT.

This clone was seen a single time. The gene calls are TRBV15 and TRBJ2-2; D not resolved. The CDR3 is 13 residues long. Between the trimmed V and J ends, which lost 0 bases and 6 bases, there was a span of 5 bases. Germline lookup yields CDR1 LNHNV and CDR2 YYDKDF (reference sequence). CDR3 in amino acids: CATSRDTAGELFF. In DNA form, the CDR3 reads TGTGCCACCAGCAGAGATACGGCCGGGGAGCTGTTTTTT.